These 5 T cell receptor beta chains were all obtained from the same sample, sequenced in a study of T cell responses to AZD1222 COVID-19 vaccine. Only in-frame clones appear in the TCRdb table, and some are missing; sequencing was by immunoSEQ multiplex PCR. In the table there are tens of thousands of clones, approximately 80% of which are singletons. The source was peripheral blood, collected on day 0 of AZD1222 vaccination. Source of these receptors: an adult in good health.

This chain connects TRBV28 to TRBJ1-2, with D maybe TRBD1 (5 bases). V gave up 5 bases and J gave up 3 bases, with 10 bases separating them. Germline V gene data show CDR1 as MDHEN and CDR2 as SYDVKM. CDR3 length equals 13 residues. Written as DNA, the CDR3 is TGTGCCAGCAGTCTGACAGCTTACTATGGCTACACCTTC. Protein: CASSLTAYYGYTF.

DNA of the CDR3: TGTGCCATCAGCGTGGGACAGGAGTATGGCTACACCTTC. Translating it yields CAISVGQEYGYTF. The chain uses TRBV10-3 and TRBJ1-2, with 8 bases that match TRBD1. V dropped 6 bases and J dropped 5; count of bases not matched to a gene: 5. The CDR3 is 13 amino acids. In germline, CDR1 is ENHRY, CDR2 SYGVKD.

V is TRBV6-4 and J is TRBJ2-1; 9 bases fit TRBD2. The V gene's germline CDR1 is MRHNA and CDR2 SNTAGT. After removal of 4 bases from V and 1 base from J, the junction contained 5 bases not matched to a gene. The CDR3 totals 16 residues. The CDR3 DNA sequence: TGTGCCAGCAGTGCCTTAAGCGGGAGGTCCTACAATGAGCAGTTCTTC. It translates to CASSALSGRSYNEQFF.

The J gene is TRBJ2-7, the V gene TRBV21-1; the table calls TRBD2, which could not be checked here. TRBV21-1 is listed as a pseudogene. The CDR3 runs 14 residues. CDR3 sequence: CASSKKATTYEQYV. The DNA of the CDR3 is TGTGCCAGCAGCAAAAAAGCTACCACCTACGAGCAGTACGTC.

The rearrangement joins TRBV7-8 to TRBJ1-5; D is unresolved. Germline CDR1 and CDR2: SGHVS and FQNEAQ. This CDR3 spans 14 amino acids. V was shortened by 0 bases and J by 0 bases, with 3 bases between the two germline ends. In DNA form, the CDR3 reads TGTGCCAGCAGCTTAGCGTATAGCAATCAGCCCCAGCATTTT. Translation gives CASSLAYSNQPQHF.